The TCR beta chain under discussion was sequenced for a study of blood T cell repertoires in COVID-19. This clone has only one observation. Sequencing used immunoSEQ multiplex PCR; TCRdb keeps in-frame clones, though not all of them. This sample has around 380,000 clones, with around 87% found just once. Sample: PBMCs or T cells enriched from blood (not recorded which). The receptor comes from a man aged 30-40 years who had recovered from COVID-19.

Here the CDR3 DNA reads TGTGCCAGCAGCCCCCAATCAGGGAATGAGCAGTTCTTC. It codes for CASSPQSGNEQFF. V usage is TRBV11-2 and J usage is TRBJ2-1; TRBD1 is a possible D gene (5 bases). CDR1 SGHAT and CDR2 FQNNGV come from the germline V gene. The CDR3 length is 13 residues. V gave up 5 bases and J gave up 7 bases, with 12 bases separating them.